The 3 T cell receptor beta chains below all came from one sample that was sequenced in a study of blood T cell repertoires in COVID-19. The assay was immunoSEQ multiplex PCR, and TCRdb's table has in-frame clones only and misses some. The table lists over 90,000 clones, around nine tenths of them singletons. The sequenced material came from peripheral blood. The receptors were sampled from a woman aged 70-85 years with acute or convalescent COVID-19.

DNA of the CDR3: TGTGCCAGTAGTAGCAGGGGGAAGGCCGGGGAGCTGTTTTTT. It codes for CASSSRGKAGELFF. The V and J genes are TRBV19 and TRBJ2-2; TRBD1 agrees at 7 bases. Germline V gene data show CDR1 as LNHDA and CDR2 as SQIVND (reference sequence). The CDR3 extends over 14 amino acids. Trimming cost V 4 bases and J 6 bases; bases outside gene matches: 5.

This CDR3 is CASSRPRDRVTYSNQPQHF. The CDR3 nucleotides read TGTGCCAGCAGTAGGCCCCGGGACAGGGTTACTTATAGCAATCAGCCCCAGCATTTT. V and J are TRBV6-4 and TRBJ1-5; 9 bases match TRBD1. The CDR3 is 19 residues long. V trimming: 5 bases; J trimming: 0 bases; junction bases outside the gene matches: 14. Germline V gene data show CDR1 as MRHNA and CDR2 as SNTAGT.

The chain has TRBV27 and TRBJ1-5; 8 bases are shared with TRBD1. Germline V gene data show CDR1 as MNHEY and CDR2 as SMNVEV (reference sequence). The CDR3 contains 15 residues. The trim removed 6 bases at V and 3 bases at J, leaving 7 bases unmatched. The CDR3 region is CASRTGTGSNQPQHF. The CDR3 DNA is TGTGCCAGCAGAACCGGGACAGGTTCCAATCAGCCCCAGCATTTT.